These 32 T cell receptor beta chains were all obtained from the same sample, sequenced in a study of shared clonotypes between healthy human individuals. Generated by immunoSEQ multiplex PCR, the TCRdb table keeps only in-frame clones and is missing some. This sample carries millions of clones, over 85% of them seen once, and the ten largest clones take roughly 0.15%. Sequenced material: naive CD4+ T cells sorted from blood. Subset: CD45RA+ positively selected. These receptors originate from a man aged 18 to 29 in good health.

J is TRBJ1-3 and V is TRBV7-2, with D tentatively TRBD1 (6 bases). Germline loops: CDR1 SGHTA, CDR2 FQGNSA. This CDR3 is built from 15 residues. The V gene lost 0 bases and the J gene lost 4 bases, with 10 bases spanning the gap. CDR3 protein: CASSLAGTLGNTIYF. CDR3 sequence (DNA): TGTGCCAGCAGCTTAGCCGGGACATTAGGAAACACCATATATTTT.

This sequence joins TRBV7-2 and TRBJ2-7; a weak D match, TRBD2 (7 bases). Trimming took 3 bases from V and 3 from J, leaving 9 bases between them. CDR1 is SGHTA and CDR2 is FQGNSA in the germline V gene. CDR3 length: 13 amino acids. As DNA, the CDR3 is TGTGCCAGCAGCTTTAGGGGGGGCTACGAGCAGTACTTC. Protein product: CASSFRGGYEQYF.

As regards this clone: This specimen includes other DNA sequences encoding the same CDR3. The CDR3 coding sequence is TGTGCCAGCAGTGAGGGCGGGGGTTTGGAGACCCAGTACTTC. It yields the protein CASSEGGGLETQYF. The V gene is TRBV6-1, the J gene TRBJ2-5, with TRBD2 identical over 7 bases. Germline V CDR1 and CDR2: MNHNS, SASEGT. Germline trimming cut 3 bases from V and 5 bases from J; bases unmatched to any gene: 6. CDR3 length: 14 amino acids.

This sequence joins TRBV11-2 and TRBJ2-1; TRBD1 matches 12 bases. The CDR3 covers 17 residues. Unmatched junction bases numbered 11, after V lost 3 bases and J lost 8 bases. CDR1 and CDR2 from the germline V gene are SGHAT and FQNNGV. CDR3 sequence (DNA): TGTGCCAGCAGCTTCGGGACAGGGGGCTTAAACCTTCATGAGCAGTTCTTC. This codes for CASSFGTGGLNLHEQFF.

The chain couples TRBV6-1 to TRBJ2-7; the D gene is possibly TRBD1 (5 bases). Between the trimmed V and J ends, which lost 4 bases and 9 bases, there was a span of 13 bases. Per the germline V gene, CDR1 is MNHNS and CDR2 is SASEGT. The CDR3 extends over 12 amino acids. CDR3 in amino acids: CASSAQGSGQYF. In nucleotides, the CDR3 is TGTGCCAGCAGTGCTCAGGGTTCGGGGCAGTACTTC.

The V gene is TRBV9, the J gene TRBJ2-5; 7 positions match TRBD1. The germline gives CDR1 SGDLS, CDR2 YYNGEE. There are 15 residues in the CDR3. V lost 3 bases to trimming and J lost 1 base; unmatched junction nucleotides: 6. CDR3 amino acids: CASSAGGQSQETQYF. The CDR3 coding sequence is TGTGCCAGCAGCGCTGGGGGACAGAGCCAAGAGACCCAGTACTTC.

This sequence joins TRBV7-2 and TRBJ2-3; D is unresolved. In germline, CDR1 is SGHTA, CDR2 FQGNSA. V lost 3 bases, J lost 2 bases, and 21 bases lay in between. CDR3 length equals 18 residues. For the CDR3, the DNA is TGTGCCAGCAGCTTTTTTCGTGTTTCCGCCCTAACCACAGATACGCAGTATTTT. This encodes CASSFFRVSALTTDTQYF.

CDR3 sequence (DNA): TGTGCCAGCAGTGTTCAGGGGAGGGAAGGCAATTCACCCCTCCACTTT. Protein sequence: CASSVQGREGNSPLHF. The V call is TRBV2, the J call TRBJ1-6; weak D call: TRBD1 (6 bases). The CDR3 has 16 amino acids. The germline gives CDR1 SNHLY, CDR2 FYNNEI. V was clipped by 4 bases and J by 7 bases, with 17 bases between them.

This rearrangement joins TRBV19 to TRBJ1-4, with TRBD1 matching over 8 bases. The CDR3 runs 16 residues. Germline CDR1 LNHDA, CDR2 SQIVND (reference sequence). Trimming removed 4 bases from V and 0 bases from J; junction bases left unmatched: 4. CDR3 sequence: CASSTGQGTTNEKLFF. The DNA of the CDR3 is TGTGCCAGTAGTACAGGACAGGGAACAACTAATGAAAAACTGTTTTTT. Drawing the rest from reference TRBV19 and TRBJ1-4, the complete variable domain is DGGITQSPKYLFRKEGQNVTLSCEQNLNHDAMYWYRQDPGQGLRLIYYSQIVNDFQKGDIAEGYSVSREKKESFPLTVTSAQKNPTAFYLCASSTGQGTTNEKLFFGSGTQLSVL.

With respect to this clone: Other DNA sequences within the sample encode an identical CDR3. This chain uses TRBV30 with TRBJ1-1, with D hard to call. CDR3 length: 12 amino acids. Germline CDR1 and CDR2: GTSNPN and SVGIG (reference sequence). V was pared by 1 base and J by 2 bases, with 5 bases between. The chain's CDR3 is CAWSGGNTEAFF. The CDR3 nucleotides are TGTGCCTGGAGTGGGGGAAACACTGAAGCTTTCTTT.

The chain uses TRBV7-8 and TRBJ1-2; D is possibly TRBD1 (5 bases). Trimming cost V 5 bases and J 3 bases, with 16 bases left between them. Germline CDR1 and CDR2: SGHVS and FQNEAQ. The CDR3 has 15 amino acids. The DNA of the CDR3 is TGTGCCAGCAGCCCGGGGGTCCTCCTCTACTATGGCTACACCTTC. Its translation is CASSPGVLLYYGYTF.

The rearrangement links TRBV14 to TRBJ2-5, with TRBD2 as a possible D gene (5 bases). Trimming took off 1 base at V and 4 bases at J, with 7 bases between the two ends. There are 13 residues in the CDR3. Germline V gene data show CDR1 as SGHDN and CDR2 as FVKESK. The CDR3 is CASSQGERETQYF. The CDR3 coding sequence is TGTGCCAGCAGCCAAGGGGAGCGAGAGACCCAGTACTTC.

The chain has TRBV5-4 and TRBJ2-1; D call uncertain. Germline assignment: CDR1 SGHNT and CDR2 YYREEE (reference sequence). CDR3 length equals 15 residues. The ends were cut back, 4 bases at V and 6 bases at J, with 17 bases in the middle. The CDR3 spells CASSAMGPSRNEQFF. Written as DNA, the CDR3 is TGTGCCAGCAGCGCGATGGGCCCCTCCCGCAATGAGCAGTTCTTC.

The chain links TRBV6-1 to TRBJ2-2, with 7 bases that match TRBD1. J gave up 0 bases and V 8 bases, and 3 bases lay outside the gene matches. Germline lookup yields CDR1 MNHNS and CDR2 SASEGT. This CDR3 region has 14 residues. CDR3 sequence (DNA): TGTGCCAGCGGGGGACAGCCGAACACCGGGGAGCTGTTTTTT. Protein sequence: CASGGQPNTGELFF.

The chain combines TRBV11-2 with TRBJ2-1, with D unclear. The V end lost 5 bases, the J end lost 10 bases, and 15 bases lay between the germline ends. Germline values: CDR1 SGHAT, CDR2 FQNNGV. This CDR3 has 13 amino acids. The CDR3 sequence: CASSRWNVGEQFF. CDR3 bases: TGTGCCAGCAGCCGATGGAATGTGGGAGAGCAGTTCTTC.

The genes are TRBV7-2 and TRBJ2-7; 7 bases align to TRBD1. Germline assignment: CDR1 SGHTA and CDR2 FQGNSA. V shed 1 base, J shed 7 bases, and the junction held 4 bases outside the gene matches. The CDR3 spans 13 residues. CDR3 DNA sequence: TGTGCCAGCAGCTTAGTGGGGACAGATGAGCAGTACTTC. The encoded protein is CASSLVGTDEQYF.

The chain recombines TRBV27 with TRBJ1-2; no definite D call. Per germline, CDR1 MNHEY and CDR2 SMNVEV (reference sequence). V lost 4 bases and J 4 bases, leaving 13 bases between the germline ends. The CDR3 loop spans 14 amino acids. The CDR3 DNA reads TGTGCCAGCAGTTCCCTCTGGGATACCTATGGCTACACCTTC. This sequence encodes CASSSLWDTYGYTF.

The chain carries TRBV7-2 and TRBJ2-5; a possible D gene is TRBD2 (6 bases). The CDR3 has 15 residues. Per germline, CDR1 SGHTA and CDR2 FQGNSA. V shed 4 bases and J shed 5 bases, with 17 bases lying between them. The CDR3, as DNA: TGTGCCAGCAGCTCAATCGGGAGCAATGTCGAGACCCAGTACTTC. Amino acid sequence: CASSSIGSNVETQYF.

The chain has TRBV2 and TRBJ2-7; 9 bases map to TRBD1. The CDR3 is made up of 15 amino acids. CDR1 SNHLY and CDR2 FYNNEI come from the germline V gene. V lost 8 bases and J lost 0; bases outside the gene matches: 8. The chain's CDR3 is CASSPGQGSSYEQYF. The CDR3 DNA reads as TGTGCCAGCTCCCCAGGACAGGGGAGCTCCTACGAGCAGTACTTC.

The CDR3, as DNA: TGTGCCATCAGTGAGATGACGGCGGCCTACAATGAGCAGTTCTTC. Its protein is CAISEMTAAYNEQFF. V and J are TRBV10-3 and TRBJ2-1; D remains ambiguous. Looked up from germline, CDR1 is ENHRY and CDR2 is SYGVKD. Trimming stripped 2 bases from V and 2 bases from J, with 10 bases between. The CDR3 extends over 15 amino acids.

In regard to this clone: Different DNA sequences within this sample yield the same CDR3. V is TRBV2 and J is TRBJ2-7; perhaps D is TRBD1 or TRBD2 (5 bases each). This CDR3 has 14 amino acids. Looked up from germline, CDR1 is SNHLY and CDR2 is FYNNEI. V lost 8 bases and J 0 bases, leaving 14 bases between the germline ends. The CDR3 bases are TGTGCCAGCGGCCGGGACCGGAGCTCCTACGAGCAGTACTTC. This encodes CASGRDRSSYEQYF. The entire variable domain, with the rest obtained from reference TRBV2 and TRBJ2-7, is as follows: EPEVTQTPSHQVTQMGQEVILRCVPISNHLYFYWYRQILGQKVEFLVSFYNNEISEKSEIFDDQFSVERPDGSNFTLKIRSTKLEDSAMYFCASGRDRSSYEQYFGPGTRLTVT.

Notes on this clone: Other DNA sequences of this sample code for an identical CDR3. V is TRBV6-5 and J is TRBJ2-7; D gene uncertain. Germline assignment: CDR1 MNHEY and CDR2 SVGAGI. This CDR3 is 11 amino acids long. V lost 6 bases to trimming and J lost 7 bases, with 10 bases between them. As DNA, the CDR3 is TGTGCCAGCAGGAGACGTGGGGAGCAGTACTTC. Its protein product is CASRRRGEQYF.

The J gene is TRBJ2-7, the V gene TRBV18; 9 bases agree with TRBD1. The CDR3 loop spans 15 amino acids. V was clipped by 3 bases and J by 3 bases; unmatched bases: 6. Germline loops: CDR1 KGHSH, CDR2 LQKENI. CDR3 loop: CASSPGTGTDYEQYF. The CDR3, as DNA: TGTGCCAGCTCACCTGGGACAGGGACGGACTACGAGCAGTACTTC.

This rearrangement joins TRBV30 to TRBJ2-5; D is unclear. Germline loops: CDR1 GTSNPN, CDR2 SVGIG (reference sequence). The V end lost 7 bases, the J end lost 0 bases, and 12 bases lay between the germline ends. This CDR3 spans 13 amino acids. The CDR3 reads CALRPMNQETQYF. Written as DNA, the CDR3 is TGTGCCTTGCGTCCGATGAACCAAGAGACCCAGTACTTC.

This chain links TRBV28 with TRBJ1-4; no firm D call. Deletions cut 6 bases from V and 8 bases from J, with 19 bases between. Germline CDR1 is MDHEN and CDR2 is SYDVKM. The CDR3 has 15 amino acids. The CDR3 loop is CASSPAGGLGEKLFF. For the CDR3, the DNA is TGTGCCAGCAGCCCGGCGGGCGGCTTGGGGGAAAAACTGTTTTTT.

This rearrangement joins TRBV7-9 to TRBJ2-1; tentative D call: TRBD2 (5 bases). From germline, CDR1 is SEHNR and CDR2 FQNEAQ (reference sequence). The V and J ends lost 1 base and 4 bases respectively, with 17 bases between them. CDR3 length: 17 residues. The CDR3 reads CASSLESGSGIYNEQFF. Written as DNA, the CDR3 is TGTGCCAGCAGCTTAGAGTCTGGGAGTGGGATATACAATGAGCAGTTCTTC.

On this clone: Other DNA sequences in this sample translate to the same CDR3. This chain connects TRBV6-1 to TRBJ1-4; a possible D gene is TRBD1 (6 bases). Germline V gene sequence: CDR1 MNHNS, CDR2 SASEGT. The CDR3 is 13 residues long. V gave up 4 bases and J gave up 8 bases, with 11 bases separating them. As DNA, the CDR3 is TGTGCCAGCAGTGTACAGGGAAGGGAAAAACTGTTTTTT. Residues: CASSVQGREKLFF.

This chain connects TRBV11-1 to TRBJ2-7, with 7 bases aligning to TRBD2. Germline-derived CDR1 and CDR2 are SGHAT and FQDESV (reference sequence). The CDR3 runs 13 residues. The ends lost 5 bases at V and 4 bases at J; junction bases unmatched: 5. Here the CDR3 reads CASSGTTLYEQYF. Here the CDR3 DNA reads TGTGCCAGCAGCGGGACTACACTATACGAGCAGTACTTC.

To note about this clone: Different DNA sequences within this sample yield the same CDR3. This chain connects TRBV30 to TRBJ2-3; D perhaps matches TRBD1 (6 bases). Between the trimmed V and J ends, which lost 0 bases and 0 bases, there was a span of 7 bases. CDR1 is GTSNPN and CDR2 is SVGIG in the germline V gene (reference sequence). The CDR3 consists of 14 residues. CDR3 DNA sequence: TGTGCCTGGAGTGTAGGGGGAAGCACAGATACGCAGTATTTT. It yields the protein CAWSVGGSTDTQYF.

The chain carries TRBV5-4 and TRBJ1-1, with a weak D call TRBD1 (6 bases). Germline loops: CDR1 SGHNT, CDR2 YYREEE (reference sequence). The V gene lost 0 bases and the J gene lost 1 base, with 13 bases spanning the gap. The CDR3 is 16 amino acids. CDR3: CASSLGGQRQNTEAFF. The CDR3 DNA is TGTGCCAGCAGCTTGGGGGGGCAGCGGCAGAACACTGAAGCTTTCTTT.

The chain carries TRBV7-9 and TRBJ2-3, with 9 bases fitting TRBD2. This CDR3 comprises 14 residues. The V segment lost 7 bases and the J segment 3 bases; nucleotides outside the gene matches: 5. From germline, CDR1 is SEHNR and CDR2 FQNEAQ (reference sequence). The CDR3 region has the DNA TGTGCCAGCATCAATAGCGGGAGAACAGATACGCAGTATTTT. Translated: CASINSGRTDTQYF.

The chain has TRBV5-4 and TRBJ2-1; D is tentatively TRBD1 or TRBD2 (6 bases each). The length of the CDR3 is 16 residues. Trimming shortened V by 0 bases and J by 2 bases, and 12 bases separated the two germline ends. Per the germline V gene, CDR1 is SGHNT and CDR2 is YYREEE (reference sequence). The CDR3 sequence: CASSLDPGATYNEQFF. In nucleotides, the CDR3 is TGTGCCAGCAGCTTGGATCCGGGGGCCACCTACAATGAGCAGTTCTTC.